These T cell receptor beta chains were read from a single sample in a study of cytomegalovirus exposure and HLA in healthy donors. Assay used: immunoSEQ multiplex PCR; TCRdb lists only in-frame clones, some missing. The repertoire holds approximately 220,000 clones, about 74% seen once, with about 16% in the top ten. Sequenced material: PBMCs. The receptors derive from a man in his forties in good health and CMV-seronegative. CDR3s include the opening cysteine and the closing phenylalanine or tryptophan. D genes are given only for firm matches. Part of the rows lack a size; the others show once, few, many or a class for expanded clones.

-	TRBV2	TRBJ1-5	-	TGTGCCAGCGGTACTAACCAGCCCCAGCATTTT	CASGTNQPQHF
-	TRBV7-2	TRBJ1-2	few	TGTGCCAGCAGCCCAAGGACAAGAAACTATGGCTACACCTTC	CASSPRTRNYGYTF
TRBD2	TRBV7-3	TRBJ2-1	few	TGTGCCAGCAGCTTACTTGGAGGACTAGCGCTTTATGAGCAGTTCTTC	CASSLLGGLALYEQFF
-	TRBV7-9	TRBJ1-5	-	TGTTCCAGCAGCCCCTACTTGTCAGGGTCCAATCAGCCCCAGCATTTT	CSSSPYLSGSNQPQHF
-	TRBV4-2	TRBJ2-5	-	TGTGCCAGCAGCCAAGATCCACTAGAGGAGACCCAGTACTTC	CASSQDPLEETQYF
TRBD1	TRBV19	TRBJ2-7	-	TGTGCCAGTAGTGAAGGGACAGGGTCCTACGAGCAGTACTTC	CASSEGTGSYEQYF
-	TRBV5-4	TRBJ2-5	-	TGTGCCAGCAGCAACCGGGACACCCAAGAGACCCAGTACTTC	CASSNRDTQETQYF
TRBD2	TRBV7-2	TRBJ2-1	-	TGTGCCAGCAGCCCAGGAAGCGGGGGGAACTACAATGAGCAGTTCTTC	CASSPGSGGNYNEQFF
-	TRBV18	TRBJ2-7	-	TGTGCCAGCTCACCACCTAGCTCATACGAGCAGTACTTC	CASSPPSSYEQYF
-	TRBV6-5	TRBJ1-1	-	TGTGCCAGCAGTTACTCCCGGGGTAACACTGAAGCTTTCTTT	CASSYSRGNTEAFF
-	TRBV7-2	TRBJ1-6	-	TGTGCCAGCAGCTTAAGGACAGAGATAAAGTCACCCCTCCACTTT	CASSLRTEIKSPLHF
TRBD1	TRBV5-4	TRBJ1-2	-	TGTGCCAGCACCCCGGGACAGGGGAGCTATGGCTACACCTTC	CASTPGQGSYGYTF
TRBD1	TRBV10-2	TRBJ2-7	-	TGCGCCAGCAGTGATTCCGGGACAGGACACTACGAGCAGTACTTC	CASSDSGTGHYEQYF
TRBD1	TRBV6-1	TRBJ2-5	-	TGTGCCAGCAGTGCGGGACAGGGGGTAAGCCAAGAGACCCAGTACTTC	CASSAGQGVSQETQYF
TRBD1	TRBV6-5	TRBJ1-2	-	TGTGCCAGCGGATCACAGGGGGCCAACCTCTATGGCTACACCTTC	CASGSQGANLYGYTF
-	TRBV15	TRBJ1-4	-	TGTGCCACCAGCCCCAGGGATGGTGCCGTGGAAAAACTGTTTTTT	CATSPRDGAVEKLFF
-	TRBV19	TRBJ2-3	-	TGTGCCAGTGAGGGAAGCTTTAGCACAGATACGCAGTATTTT	CASEGSFSTDTQYF
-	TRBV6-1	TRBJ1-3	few	TGTGCCAGCAGTGATGGCCGCGGCTCTGGAAACACCATATATTTT	CASSDGRGSGNTIYF
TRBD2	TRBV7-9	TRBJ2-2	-	TGTGCCAGCAGCTTAGCGGGACTAGCGAACACCGGGGAGCTGTTTTTT	CASSLAGLANTGELFF
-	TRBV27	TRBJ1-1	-	TGTGCCAGCAGTTTACCGGGGAACACTGAAGCTTTCTTT	CASSLPGNTEAFF
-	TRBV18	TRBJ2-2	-	TGTGCCAGCTCACTTTCAAACACCGGGGAGCTGTTTTTT	CASSLSNTGELFF
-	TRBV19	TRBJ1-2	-	TGTGCCAGTAGTATACTCCGCCCGGGGAACTATGGCTACACCTTC	CASSILRPGNYGYTF
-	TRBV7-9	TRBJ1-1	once	TGTGCCAGCACCCTGTACGCGCGCAGGGGACACACTGAAGCTTTCTTT	CASTLYARRGHTEAFF
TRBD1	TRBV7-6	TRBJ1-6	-	TGTGCCAGCAGCTTAGACCCCGGGACAGATAATTCACCCCTCCACTTT	CASSLDPGTDNSPLHF
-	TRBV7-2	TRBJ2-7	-	TGTGCCAGCAGCTTAGAGGCAGGGGCCTACGAGCAGTACTTC	CASSLEAGAYEQYF
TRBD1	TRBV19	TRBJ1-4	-	TGTGCCAGTAGTGTCCCGGGACAGGGCCGAGAAAAACTGTTTTTT	CASSVPGQGREKLFF
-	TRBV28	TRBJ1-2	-	TGTGCCAGCAGTTTACCCTGGGACTCAATTAACTATGGCTACACCTTC	CASSLPWDSINYGYTF
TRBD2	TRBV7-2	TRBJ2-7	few	TGTGCCAGCTGCACTAGCGGGACGGTGGACGAGCAGTACTTC	CASCTSGTVDEQYF
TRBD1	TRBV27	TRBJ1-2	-	TGTGCCAGCAGGACCACAGGGGGCTGGGGCTACACCTTC	CASRTTGGWGYTF
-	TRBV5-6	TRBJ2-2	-	TGTGCCAGCAGCTTGGTACGGGTTGAAGCCGGGGAGCTGTTTTTT	CASSLVRVEAGELFF
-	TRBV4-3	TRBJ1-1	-	TGCGCCAGCAGCCAAGACCCCCCTAACACTGAAGCTTTCTTT	CASSQDPPNTEAFF
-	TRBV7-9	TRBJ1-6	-	TGTTCCAGCAGCTCGGGCAGGGTTTCACCCCTCCACTTT	CSSSSGRVSPLHF
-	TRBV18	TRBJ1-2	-	TGTGCCAGCTCACCACTCCGGGTGGATAACTATGGCTACACCTTC	CASSPLRVDNYGYTF
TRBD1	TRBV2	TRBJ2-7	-	TGTGCCAGCAGAAAACAGGGGTCGAGCTACGAGCAGTACTTC	CASRKQGSSYEQYF
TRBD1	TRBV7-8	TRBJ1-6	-	TGTGCCAGCAGCACCGGGCAGGGGGCTTATTCACCCCTCCACTTT	CASSTGQGAYSPLHF
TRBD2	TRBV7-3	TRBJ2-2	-	TGTGCCAGCAGCTTAAGACCCCATGGGGTTCTAGCGGAGGGTACCGGGGAGCTGTTTTTT	CASSLRPHGVLAEGTGELFF
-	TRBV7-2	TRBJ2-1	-	TGTGCCAGTTTATTCGGGTTGTCTACCAATGAGCAGTTCTTC	CASLFGLSTNEQFF
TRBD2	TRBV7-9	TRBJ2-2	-	TGTGCCAGCAGTCCTAGTGGACTAGCGGGAGTCGGGGAGCTGTTTTTT	CASSPSGLAGVGELFF
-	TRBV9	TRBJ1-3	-	TGTGCCAGCAGCGTTGGCTTCACTGGAAACACCATATATTTT	CASSVGFTGNTIYF
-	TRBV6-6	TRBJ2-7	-	TGTGCCAGCAGAAACCGAGGGTACGAGCAGTACTTC	CASRNRGYEQYF
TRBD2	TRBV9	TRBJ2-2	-	TGTGCCAGCAGTCTCCTAGGGACTAGCAGGGGGGAGCTGTTTTTT	CASSLLGTSRGELFF
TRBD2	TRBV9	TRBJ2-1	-	TGTGCCAGCTCCAGAGGACGGGCGGGAGCAGTCGGTCGCTCCTACAATGAGCAGTTCTTC	CASSRGRAGAVGRSYNEQFF
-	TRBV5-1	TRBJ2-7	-	TGCGCCAGCAGCTTGGACACCTCCTACGAGCAGTACTTC	CASSLDTSYEQYF
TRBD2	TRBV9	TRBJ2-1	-	TGTGCCAGCAGCGCCACCCGAGGGATGGGACTAGCGGAGCAGTTCTTC	CASSATRGMGLAEQFF
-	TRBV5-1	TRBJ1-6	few	TGCGCCAGCAGCGGGGCGTCCCCGAATTCACCCCTCCACTTT	CASSGASPNSPLHF
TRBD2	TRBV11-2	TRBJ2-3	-	TGTGCCAGCAGCGATTGGACTAGCGGGGAACGCACAGATACGCAGTATTTT	CASSDWTSGERTDTQYF
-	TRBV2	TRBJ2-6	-	TGTGCCAGCAGTGCCGACAGGAGACCTGGGGCCAACGTCCTGACTTTC	CASSADRRPGANVLTF
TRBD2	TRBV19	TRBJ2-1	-	TGTGCCAGTAGTACGGGACTAGCGGGAGGGTCCTACAATGAGCAGTTCTTC	CASSTGLAGGSYNEQFF
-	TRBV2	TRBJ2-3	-	TGTGCCAGCAGGGGCGACAGAACAAGCACAGATACGCAGTATTTT	CASRGDRTSTDTQYF